The 6 T cell receptor beta chains listed next were all sequenced from one sample in a study of blood T cell repertoires in COVID-19. Profiled with immunoSEQ multiplex PCR; TCRdb holds only in-frame clones, not every one. The table includes some 320,000 clones, about 82% detected once. The source material was peripheral blood. Receptors originate from a human donor in a cohort sampled during active COVID-19.

The chain employs TRBV30 and TRBJ1-2; weak D call: TRBD1 (5 bases). V shed 5 bases and J shed 6 bases, with 10 bases lying between them. The V gene's germline CDR1 is GTSNPN and CDR2 SVGIG (reference sequence). This CDR3 has 11 residues. CDR3 in amino acids: CAWDVGHGYTF. CDR3 in DNA: TGTGCCTGGGACGTGGGGCATGGCTACACCTTC.

The genes are TRBV11-1 and TRBJ2-1; 7 bases fit TRBD2. Trimming cost V 2 bases and J 4 bases; bases outside gene matches: 5. Germline values: CDR1 SGHAT, CDR2 FQDESV (reference sequence). This CDR3 spans 15 amino acids. The CDR3 loop is CASSLSGGSYNEQFF. The CDR3 DNA follows: TGTGCCAGCAGCTTATCGGGGGGATCATACAATGAGCAGTTCTTC.

The V gene is TRBV27, the J gene TRBJ2-7; 9 nucleotides align to TRBD2. Germline CDR1 MNHEY, CDR2 SMNVEV (reference sequence). The J segment lost 2 bases and the V segment lost 3 bases, leaving 11 bases of the junction unmatched. The CDR3 totals 17 residues. As DNA, the CDR3 is TGTGCCAGCAGTTTGCGCGGCACTGCGGGGGGGCCCTACGAGCAGTACTTC. It is translated as CASSLRGTAGGPYEQYF.

The CDR3 nucleotides are TGTGCCAGCAGCCTTGGACTAGCGGGTAGCTCCTACGAGCAGTACTTC. Translation: CASSLGLAGSSYEQYF. V gene TRBV7-9 combines with J gene TRBJ2-7, with TRBD2 matching over 11 bases. Germline V CDR1 and CDR2: SEHNR, FQNEAQ (reference sequence). Trimming took 5 bases from V and 0 from J; bases not matched to a gene: 6. CDR3 size: 16 residues.

The chain combines TRBV5-4 with TRBJ2-7; 12 nucleotides match TRBD1. The CDR3 runs 18 residues. Looked up from germline, CDR1 is SGHNT and CDR2 is YYREEE (reference sequence). V lost 0 bases and J lost 5; bases outside the gene matches: 12. In DNA, the CDR3 is TGTGCCAGCAGCTTGGCGACTCACGGGACAGGGGGCAGTAACGAGCAGTACTTC. Its protein product is CASSLATHGTGGSNEQYF.

The CDR3 DNA reads as TGTGCCAGCAGCCGGGACTGGGGCTACACCTTC. It is translated as CASSRDWGYTF. The chain joins TRBV3-1 (or the pseudogene TRBV3-2) to TRBJ1-2, with a weak D call TRBD1 (5 bases). This CDR3 spans 11 amino acids. V shed 4 bases and J shed 8 bases, with 8 bases lying between them. Per the germline V gene, CDR1 is LGHDT and CDR2 is YNNKEL (reference sequence).